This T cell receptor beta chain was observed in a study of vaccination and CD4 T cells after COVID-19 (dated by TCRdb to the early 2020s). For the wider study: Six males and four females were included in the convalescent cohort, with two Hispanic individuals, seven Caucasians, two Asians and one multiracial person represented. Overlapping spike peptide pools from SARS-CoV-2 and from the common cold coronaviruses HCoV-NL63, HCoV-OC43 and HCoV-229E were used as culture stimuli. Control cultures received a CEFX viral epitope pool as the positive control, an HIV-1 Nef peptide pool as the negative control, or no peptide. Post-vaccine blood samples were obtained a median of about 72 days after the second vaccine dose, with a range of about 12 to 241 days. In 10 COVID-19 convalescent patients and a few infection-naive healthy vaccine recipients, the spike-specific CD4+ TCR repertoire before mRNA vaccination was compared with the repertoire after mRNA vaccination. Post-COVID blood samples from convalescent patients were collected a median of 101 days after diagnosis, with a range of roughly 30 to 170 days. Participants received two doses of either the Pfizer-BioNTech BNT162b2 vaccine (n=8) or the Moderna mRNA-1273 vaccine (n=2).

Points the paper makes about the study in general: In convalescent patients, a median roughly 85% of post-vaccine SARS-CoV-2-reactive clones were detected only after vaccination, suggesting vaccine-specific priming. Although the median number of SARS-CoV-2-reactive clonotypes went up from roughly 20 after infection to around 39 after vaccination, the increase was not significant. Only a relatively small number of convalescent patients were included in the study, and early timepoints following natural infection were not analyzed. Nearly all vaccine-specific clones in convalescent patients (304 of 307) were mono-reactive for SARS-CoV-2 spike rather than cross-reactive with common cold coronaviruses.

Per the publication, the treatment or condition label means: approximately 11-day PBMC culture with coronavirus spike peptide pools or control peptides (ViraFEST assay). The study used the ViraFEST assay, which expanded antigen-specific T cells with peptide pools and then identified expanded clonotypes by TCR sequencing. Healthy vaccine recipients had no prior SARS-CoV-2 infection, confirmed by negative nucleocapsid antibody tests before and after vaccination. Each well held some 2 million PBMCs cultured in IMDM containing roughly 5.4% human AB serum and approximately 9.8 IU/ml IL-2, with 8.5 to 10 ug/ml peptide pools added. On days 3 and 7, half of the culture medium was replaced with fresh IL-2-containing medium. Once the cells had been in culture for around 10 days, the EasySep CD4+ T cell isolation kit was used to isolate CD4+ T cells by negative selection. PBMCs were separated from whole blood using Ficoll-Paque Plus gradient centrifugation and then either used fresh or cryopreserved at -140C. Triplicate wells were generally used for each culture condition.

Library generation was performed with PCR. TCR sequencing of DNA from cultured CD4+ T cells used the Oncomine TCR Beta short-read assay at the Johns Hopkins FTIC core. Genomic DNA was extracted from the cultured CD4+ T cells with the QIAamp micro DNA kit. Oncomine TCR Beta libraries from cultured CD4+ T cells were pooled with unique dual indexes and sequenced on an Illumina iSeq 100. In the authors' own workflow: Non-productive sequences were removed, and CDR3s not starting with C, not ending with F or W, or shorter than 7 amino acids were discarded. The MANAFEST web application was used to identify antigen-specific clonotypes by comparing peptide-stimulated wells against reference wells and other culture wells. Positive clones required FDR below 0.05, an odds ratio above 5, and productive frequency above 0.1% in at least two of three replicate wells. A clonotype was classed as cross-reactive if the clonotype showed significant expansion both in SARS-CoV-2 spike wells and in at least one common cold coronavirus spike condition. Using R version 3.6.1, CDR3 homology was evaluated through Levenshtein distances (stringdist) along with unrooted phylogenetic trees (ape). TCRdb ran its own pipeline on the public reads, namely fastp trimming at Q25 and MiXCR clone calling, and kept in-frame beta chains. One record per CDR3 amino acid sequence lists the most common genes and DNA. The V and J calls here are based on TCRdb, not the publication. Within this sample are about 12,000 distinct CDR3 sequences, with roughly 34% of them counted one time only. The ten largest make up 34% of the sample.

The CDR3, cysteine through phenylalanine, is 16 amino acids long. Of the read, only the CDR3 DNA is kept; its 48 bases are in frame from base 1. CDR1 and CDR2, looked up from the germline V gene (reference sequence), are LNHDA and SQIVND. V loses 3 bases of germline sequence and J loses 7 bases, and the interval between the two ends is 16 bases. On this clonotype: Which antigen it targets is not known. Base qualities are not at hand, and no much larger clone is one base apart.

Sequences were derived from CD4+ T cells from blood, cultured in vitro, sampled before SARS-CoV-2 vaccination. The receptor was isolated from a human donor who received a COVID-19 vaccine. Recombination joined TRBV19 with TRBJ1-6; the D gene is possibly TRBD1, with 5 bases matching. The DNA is TGTGCCAGTAGTATTCAGATTGGGACGGAAAATTCACCCCTCCACTTT. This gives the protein CASSIQIGTENSPLHF.